This T cell receptor beta chain was retrieved from a study of CD8 T cells in ankylosing spondylitis. General study findings and limits: A motif of eight highly homologous TCR beta variants was seen as apparently characteristic of ankylosing spondylitis blood. In peripheral blood, disease-linked CD8+ clones occurred at relatively low frequencies. Certain motif variants had earlier been reported in reactive arthritis synovial fluid and blood.

There are 16 residues in the CDR3. After removal of 3 bases from V and 9 bases from J, the junction contained 8 bases not matched to a gene. CDR1 is KGHDR, CDR2 SFDVKD, per germline. On this clonotype itself: What it binds is unknown.

Libraries of TCR beta came from quantitative 5'-RACE with molecular barcodes. Using its own MiXCR run on the 5' RACE reads, TCRdb lists one record per CDR3 protein. The sample contains fewer than 500,000 distinct CDR3 sequences, 25% to 30% of which appear only once. The chain recombines TRBV24-1 with TRBJ1-5; TRBD1 aligns across 12 bases. Sequenced sample: blood, either unsorted or a sorted T cell fraction (not recorded which). The clonotype comes from a male donor with ankylosing spondylitis. The CDR3 region is CATSDPGTGGLRPQHF. In DNA form, the CDR3 reads TGTGCCACCAGTGATCCCGGGACAGGGGGCCTACGGCCCCAGCATTTT.